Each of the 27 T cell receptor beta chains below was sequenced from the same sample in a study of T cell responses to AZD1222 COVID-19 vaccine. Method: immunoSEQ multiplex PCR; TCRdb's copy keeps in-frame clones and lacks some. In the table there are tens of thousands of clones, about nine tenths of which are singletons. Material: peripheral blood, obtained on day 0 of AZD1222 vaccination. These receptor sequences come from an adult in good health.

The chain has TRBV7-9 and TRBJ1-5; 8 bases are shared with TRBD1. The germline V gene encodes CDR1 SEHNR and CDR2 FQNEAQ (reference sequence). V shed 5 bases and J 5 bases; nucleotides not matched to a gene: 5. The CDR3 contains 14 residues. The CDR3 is CASSPQGVDQPQHF. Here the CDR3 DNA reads TGTGCCAGCAGCCCACAGGGGGTCGATCAGCCCCAGCATTTT.

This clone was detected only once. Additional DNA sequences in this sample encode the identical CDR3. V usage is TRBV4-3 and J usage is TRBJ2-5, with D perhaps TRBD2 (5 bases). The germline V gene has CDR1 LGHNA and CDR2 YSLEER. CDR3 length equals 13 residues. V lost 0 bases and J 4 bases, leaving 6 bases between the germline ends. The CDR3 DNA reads TGCGCCAGCAGCCAAGATCGGGGAGAGACCCAGTACTTC. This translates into CASSQDRGETQYF.

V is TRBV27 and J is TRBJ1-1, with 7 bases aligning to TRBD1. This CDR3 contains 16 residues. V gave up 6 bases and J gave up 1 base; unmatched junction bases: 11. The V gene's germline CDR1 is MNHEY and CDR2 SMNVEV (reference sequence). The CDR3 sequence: CASRPFPQGGNTEAFF. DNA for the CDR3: TGTGCCAGCAGACCCTTCCCCCAGGGGGGGAACACTGAAGCTTTCTTT.

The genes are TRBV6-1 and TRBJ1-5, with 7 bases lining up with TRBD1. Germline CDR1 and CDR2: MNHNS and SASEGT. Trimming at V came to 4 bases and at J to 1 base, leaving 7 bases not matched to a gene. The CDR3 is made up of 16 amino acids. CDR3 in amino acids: CASSGSQGVSNQPQHF. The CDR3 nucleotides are TGTGCCAGCAGTGGGTCGCAGGGGGTCAGCAATCAGCCCCAGCATTTT.

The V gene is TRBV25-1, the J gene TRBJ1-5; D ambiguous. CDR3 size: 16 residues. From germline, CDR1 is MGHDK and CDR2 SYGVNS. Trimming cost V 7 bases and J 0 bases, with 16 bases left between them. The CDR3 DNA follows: TGTGCCAGCACTAACGGGAGGAGGCTTAGCAATCAGCCCCAGCATTTT. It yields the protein CASTNGRRLSNQPQHF.

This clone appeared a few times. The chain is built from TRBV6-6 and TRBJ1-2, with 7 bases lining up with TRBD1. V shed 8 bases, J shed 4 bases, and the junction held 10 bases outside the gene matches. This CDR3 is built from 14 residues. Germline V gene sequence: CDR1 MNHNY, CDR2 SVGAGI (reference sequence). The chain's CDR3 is CASQVTGDSYGYTF. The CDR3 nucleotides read TGTGCCAGCCAAGTTACAGGGGATAGCTATGGCTACACCTTC.

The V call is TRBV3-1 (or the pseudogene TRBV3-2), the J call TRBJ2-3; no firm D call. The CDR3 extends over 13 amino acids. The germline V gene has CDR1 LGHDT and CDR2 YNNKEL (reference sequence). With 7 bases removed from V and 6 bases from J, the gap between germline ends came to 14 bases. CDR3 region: CASNSVFDDTQYF. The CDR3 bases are TGTGCCAGCAATTCGGTATTCGATGATACGCAGTATTTT.

The DNA of the CDR3 is TGTGCCAGTAGTGGGACAGGGGGTACCGGGGAGCTGTTTTTT. Translating it yields CASSGTGGTGELFF. The chain combines TRBV19 with TRBJ2-2, with 11 positions matching TRBD1. The CDR3 totals 14 residues. V shed 5 bases and J 5 bases; nucleotides not matched to a gene: 1. Germline V lookup: CDR1 LNHDA, CDR2 SQIVND (reference sequence).

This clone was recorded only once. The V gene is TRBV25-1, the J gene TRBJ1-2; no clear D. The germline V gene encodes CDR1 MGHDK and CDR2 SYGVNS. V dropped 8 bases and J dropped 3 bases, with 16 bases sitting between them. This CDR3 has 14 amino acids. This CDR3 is CASVRKGAYYGYTF. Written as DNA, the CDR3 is TGTGCCAGCGTTCGAAAGGGCGCCTACTATGGCTACACCTTC.

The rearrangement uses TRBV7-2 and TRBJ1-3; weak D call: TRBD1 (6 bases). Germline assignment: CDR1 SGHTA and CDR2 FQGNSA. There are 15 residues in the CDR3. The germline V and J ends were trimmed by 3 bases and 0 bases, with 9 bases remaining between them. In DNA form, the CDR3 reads TGTGCCAGCAGCTTTGACAGGAGCTCTGGAAACACCATATATTTT. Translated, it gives CASSFDRSSGNTIYF.

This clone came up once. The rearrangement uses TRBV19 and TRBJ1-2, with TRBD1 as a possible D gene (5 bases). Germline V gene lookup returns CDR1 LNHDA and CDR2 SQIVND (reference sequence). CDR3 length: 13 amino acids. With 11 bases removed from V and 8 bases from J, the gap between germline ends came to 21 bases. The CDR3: CASTGLSFRGYTF. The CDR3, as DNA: TGTGCCTCAACAGGACTCTCTTTTAGGGGCTACACCTTC.

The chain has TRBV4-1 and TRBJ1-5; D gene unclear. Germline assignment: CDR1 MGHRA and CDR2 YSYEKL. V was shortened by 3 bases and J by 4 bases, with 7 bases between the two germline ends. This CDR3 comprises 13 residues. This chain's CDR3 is CASSQALNQPQHF. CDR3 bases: TGCGCCAGCAGCCAGGCCCTAAATCAGCCCCAGCATTTT.

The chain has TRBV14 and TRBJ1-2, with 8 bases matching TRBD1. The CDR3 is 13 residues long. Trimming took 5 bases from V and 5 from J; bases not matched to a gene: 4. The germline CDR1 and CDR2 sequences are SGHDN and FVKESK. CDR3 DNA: TGTGCCAGCAGCATCGACAGGGGTTATGGCTACACCTTC. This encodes CASSIDRGYGYTF.

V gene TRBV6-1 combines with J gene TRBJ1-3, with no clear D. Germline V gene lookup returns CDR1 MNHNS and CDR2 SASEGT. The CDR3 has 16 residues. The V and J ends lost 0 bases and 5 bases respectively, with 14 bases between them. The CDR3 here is CASSEARGVERNTIYF. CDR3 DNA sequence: TGTGCCAGCAGTGAAGCTCGCGGGGTTGAAAGAAACACCATATATTTT.

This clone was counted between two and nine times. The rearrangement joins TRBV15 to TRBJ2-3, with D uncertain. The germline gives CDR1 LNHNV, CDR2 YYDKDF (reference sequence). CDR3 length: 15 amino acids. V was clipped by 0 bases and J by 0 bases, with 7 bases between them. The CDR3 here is CATSRELTSTDTQYF. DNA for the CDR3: TGTGCCACCAGCAGAGAGCTGACTAGCACAGATACGCAGTATTTT.

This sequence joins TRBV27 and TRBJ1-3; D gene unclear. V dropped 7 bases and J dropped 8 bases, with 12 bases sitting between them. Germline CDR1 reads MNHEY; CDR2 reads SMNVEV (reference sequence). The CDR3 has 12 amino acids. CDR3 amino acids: CASKGIADTIYF. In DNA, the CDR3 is TGTGCCAGCAAGGGTATAGCGGACACCATATATTTT.

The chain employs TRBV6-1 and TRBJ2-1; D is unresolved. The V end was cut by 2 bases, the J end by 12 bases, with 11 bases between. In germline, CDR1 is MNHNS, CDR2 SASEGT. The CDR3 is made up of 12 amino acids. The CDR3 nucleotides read TGTGCCAGCAGTGAACTAACTCTACGGCAGTTCTTC. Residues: CASSELTLRQFF.

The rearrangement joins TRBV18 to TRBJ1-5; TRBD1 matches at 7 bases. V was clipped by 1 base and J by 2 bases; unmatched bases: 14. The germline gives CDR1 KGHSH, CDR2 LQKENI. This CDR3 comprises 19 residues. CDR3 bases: TGTGCCAGCTCACCACTCGGCGGACAGGCCCTCCGAGGCAATCAGCCCCAGCATTTT. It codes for CASSPLGGQALRGNQPQHF.

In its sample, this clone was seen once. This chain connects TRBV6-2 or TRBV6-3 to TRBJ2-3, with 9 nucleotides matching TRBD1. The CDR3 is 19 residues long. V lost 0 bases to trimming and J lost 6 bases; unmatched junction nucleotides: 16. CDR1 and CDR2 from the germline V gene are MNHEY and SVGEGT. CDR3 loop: CASSYSNPGQGSRSDTQYF. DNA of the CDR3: TGTGCCAGCAGTTACTCTAATCCCGGACAGGGGAGCAGGTCGGATACGCAGTATTTT.

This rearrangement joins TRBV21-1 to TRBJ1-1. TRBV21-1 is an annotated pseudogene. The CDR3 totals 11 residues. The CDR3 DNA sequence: TGTGCCAGCAGCTTCCGTCGTGGAGCTTTCTTT. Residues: CASSFRRGAFF.

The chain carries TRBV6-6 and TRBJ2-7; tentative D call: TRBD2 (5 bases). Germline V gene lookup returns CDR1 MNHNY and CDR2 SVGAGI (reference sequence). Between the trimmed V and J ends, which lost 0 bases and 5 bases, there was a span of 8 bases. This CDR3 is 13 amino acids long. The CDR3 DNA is TGTGCCAGCAGTTACTCGGAGGAGCACGAGCAGTACTTC. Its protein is CASSYSEEHEQYF.

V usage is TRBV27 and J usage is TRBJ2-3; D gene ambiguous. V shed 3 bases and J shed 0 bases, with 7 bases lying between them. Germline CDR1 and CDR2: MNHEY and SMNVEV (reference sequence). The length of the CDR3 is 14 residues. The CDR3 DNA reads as TGTGCCAGCAGTTTGTTCCAGAGCACAGATACGCAGTATTTT. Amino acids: CASSLFQSTDTQYF.

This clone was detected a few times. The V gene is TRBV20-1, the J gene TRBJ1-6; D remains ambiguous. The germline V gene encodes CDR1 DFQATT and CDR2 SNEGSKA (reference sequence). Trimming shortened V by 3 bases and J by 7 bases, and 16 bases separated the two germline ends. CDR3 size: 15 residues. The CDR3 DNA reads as TGCAGTGCTAGTTTGGCGGATGCGGGAAATTCACCCCTCCACTTT. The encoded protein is CSASLADAGNSPLHF.

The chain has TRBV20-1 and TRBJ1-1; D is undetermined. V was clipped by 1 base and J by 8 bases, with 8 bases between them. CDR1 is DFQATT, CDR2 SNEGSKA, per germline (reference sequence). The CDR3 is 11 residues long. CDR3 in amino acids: CSARGQQEAFF. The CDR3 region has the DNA TGCAGTGCTAGAGGGCAGCAGGAAGCTTTCTTT.

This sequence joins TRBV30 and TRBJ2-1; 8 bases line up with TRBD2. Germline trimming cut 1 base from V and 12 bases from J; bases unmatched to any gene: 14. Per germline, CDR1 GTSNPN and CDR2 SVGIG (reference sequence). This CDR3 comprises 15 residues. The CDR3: CAWSAPGLGGNSQFF. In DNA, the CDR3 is TGTGCCTGGAGTGCGCCGGGACTAGGGGGAAATTCGCAGTTCTTC.

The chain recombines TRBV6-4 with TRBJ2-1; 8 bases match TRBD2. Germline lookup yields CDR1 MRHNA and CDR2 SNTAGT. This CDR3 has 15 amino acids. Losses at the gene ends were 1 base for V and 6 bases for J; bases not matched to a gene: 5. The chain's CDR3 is CASSDLYSGTNEQFF. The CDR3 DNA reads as TGTGCCAGCAGTGACTTATATAGCGGGACCAATGAGCAGTTCTTC.

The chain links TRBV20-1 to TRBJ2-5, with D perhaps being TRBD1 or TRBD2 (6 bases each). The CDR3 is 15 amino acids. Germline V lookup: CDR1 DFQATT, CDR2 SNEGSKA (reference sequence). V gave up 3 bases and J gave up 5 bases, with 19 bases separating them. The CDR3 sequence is CSASTRGLGRETQYF. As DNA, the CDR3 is TGCAGTGCTAGTACACGGGGGCTAGGTAGGGAGACCCAGTACTTC.